Shown below are 26 T cell receptor beta chains from a single sample sequenced in a study of metastatic and nonmetastatic thyroid tumors. Thyroid surgery was preceded by no treatment in any patient. TCRdb reprocessed the PCR reads via MiXCR. This sample has tens of thousands of clones, with about 32% found just once. Sequencing input: tumor tissue. The receptors shown here come from a female donor with papillary thyroid cancer or a benign thyroid nodule (not recorded which). Some clones in this sample may be carry-over from other donors' samples.

The chain joins TRBV11-2 to TRBJ2-5; no definite D call. Germline lookup yields CDR1 SGHAT and CDR2 FQNNGV. The CDR3 is 16 amino acids. Trimming cost V 1 base and J 0 bases, with 12 bases left between them. The CDR3 bases are TGTGCCAGCAGCTTAGGTCTATACGGGTACCAAGAGACCCAGTACTTC. Its protein product is CASSLGLYGYQETQYF.

This chain links TRBV28 with TRBJ1-6; D call uncertain. CDR1 is MDHEN and CDR2 is SYDVKM in the germline V gene. This CDR3 contains 13 residues. Trimming removed 5 bases at V and 10 bases at J, with 12 bases between. The CDR3 DNA follows: TGTGCCAGCAGTAGAGGAAATTTGTCACCCCTCCACTTT. Amino acid sequence: CASSRGNLSPLHF.

This clone was observed a handful of times. The V and J genes are TRBV6-2 or TRBV6-3 and TRBJ1-1; 7 bases align to TRBD1. Germline lookup yields CDR1 MNHEY and CDR2 SVGEGT. The CDR3 spans 15 residues. Unmatched junction bases numbered 11, after V lost 5 bases and J lost 5 bases. The CDR3 DNA is TGTGCCAGCAGTATAACCAGGGGGGTGAGGACTGAAGCTTTCTTT. The encoded protein is CASSITRGVRTEAFF.

The rearrangement joins TRBV20-1 to TRBJ2-7; D gene uncertain. The length of the CDR3 is 13 residues. V lost 1 base to trimming and J lost 4 bases, with 11 bases between them. Germline CDR1 is DFQATT and CDR2 is SNEGSKA (reference sequence). CDR3 nucleotide sequence: TGCAGTGCTAGAGGGGCCCTTGGTTACGAGCAGTACTTC. It yields the protein CSARGALGYEQYF.

As regards this clone: Other DNA variants within this sample encode the same CDR3. V usage is TRBV28 and J usage is TRBJ2-1; 8 bases line up with TRBD2. The CDR3 extends over 15 amino acids. Germline assignment: CDR1 MDHEN and CDR2 SYDVKM. The V segment lost 6 bases and the J segment 7 bases; nucleotides outside the gene matches: 11. For the CDR3, the DNA is TGTGCCAGCAGGCCCCTGACGGGAGGGGGGAATGAGCAGTTCTTC. This gives the protein CASRPLTGGGNEQFF.

There are a few counts of this clone. The chain is built from TRBV28 and TRBJ1-2; 7 nucleotides match TRBD1. CDR3 length: 16 residues. The ends lost 5 bases at V and 7 bases at J; junction bases unmatched: 16. The V gene's germline CDR1 is MDHEN and CDR2 SYDVKM. The CDR3 DNA reads as TGTGCCAGCAGTCCTCAGATAAATTCCCACAGGGGTGGCTACACCTTC. Protein: CASSPQINSHRGGYTF.

This clone was detected only a few times. CDR3 protein: CASSSPRDRGGDSGELFF. The CDR3 bases are TGTGCCAGCAGCTCCCCTCGGGACAGGGGAGGGGACAGCGGGGAGCTGTTTTTT. The rearrangement uses TRBV11-2 and TRBJ2-2; 10 nucleotides line up with TRBD1. The V gene's germline CDR1 is SGHAT and CDR2 FQNNGV. V trimming: 4 bases; J trimming: 7 bases; junction bases outside the gene matches: 15. This CDR3 has 18 amino acids.

This clone was observed a handful of times. The rearrangement uses TRBV12-3 or TRBV12-4 and TRBJ1-4; D not resolved. CDR3 length: 12 amino acids. With 6 bases removed from V and 7 bases from J, the gap between germline ends came to 9 bases. CDR3 amino acids: CASRAPGEKLFF. The DNA of the CDR3 is TGTGCCAGCAGAGCACCGGGTGAAAAACTGTTTTTT.

In its sample, this clone was seen a few times. V and J are TRBV20-1 and TRBJ2-3; D gene unclear. This CDR3 has 12 residues. Trimming cost V 3 bases and J 4 bases, with 8 bases left between them. Germline CDR1 DFQATT, CDR2 SNEGSKA (reference sequence). CDR3 nucleotide sequence: TGCAGTGCTAGTGGCGGTGCAGATACGCAGTATTTT. Amino acid sequence: CSASGGADTQYF.

There are many counts of this clone. The chain couples TRBV6-1 to TRBJ1-2; possibly TRBD1 for D (5 bases). The germline gives CDR1 MNHNS, CDR2 SASEGT. The germline V and J ends were trimmed by 5 bases and 0 bases, with 13 bases remaining between them. The CDR3 runs 15 residues. The CDR3 loop reads CASSMTVSANYGYTF. The CDR3 nucleotides read TGTGCCAGCAGTATGACAGTCTCAGCTAACTATGGCTACACCTTC.

The rearrangement joins TRBV12-3 or TRBV12-4 to TRBJ2-2; D is ambiguous. The CDR3 spans 14 residues. V lost 0 bases and J lost 1, with 3 bases in between. The CDR3 sequence is CASSLAQNTGELFF. The CDR3 DNA is TGTGCCAGCAGTTTAGCCCAGAACACCGGGGAGCTGTTTTTT.

This sequence joins TRBV20-1 and TRBJ2-3; D may correspond to TRBD1 or TRBD2 (5 bases each). CDR1 is DFQATT and CDR2 is SNEGSKA in the germline V gene (reference sequence). V lost 1 base and J lost 0, with 11 bases in between. The CDR3 covers 15 residues. CDR3: CSARAAGASTDTQYF. As DNA, the CDR3 is TGCAGTGCTAGAGCCGCCGGGGCTAGCACAGATACGCAGTATTTT.

This clone was picked up one time. J is TRBJ1-1 and V is TRBV30, with unresolved D. Germline loops: CDR1 GTSNPN, CDR2 SVGIG (reference sequence). V dropped 1 base and J dropped 5 bases, with 14 bases sitting between them. The CDR3 runs 14 residues. CDR3 coding DNA: TGTGCCTGGAGTGACCGCAGTAGGAATACTGAAGCTTTCTTT. Amino acids: CAWSDRSRNTEAFF.

This clone has a handful of counts. This chain uses TRBV28 with TRBJ2-1; no clear D. Trimming took off 2 bases at V and 11 bases at J, with 7 bases between the two ends. CDR3 length: 11 amino acids. Germline V gives CDR1 MDHEN, CDR2 SYDVKM. For the CDR3, the DNA is TGTGCCAGCAGTTTACACCTCCAGCAGTTCTTC. It encodes CASSLHLQQFF.

The rearrangement links TRBV15 to TRBJ2-6, with a weak D call TRBD2 (6 bases). V lost 1 base and J lost 3, with 10 bases in between. CDR1 is LNHNV and CDR2 is YYDKDF in the germline V gene (reference sequence). This CDR3 spans 16 amino acids. This CDR3 is CATSRVQGGGANVLTF. As DNA, the CDR3 is TGTGCCACCAGCAGAGTCCAGGGAGGTGGGGCCAACGTCCTGACTTTC.

The chain couples TRBV20-1 to TRBJ2-1; no firm D call. The CDR3 contains 15 residues. The germline gives CDR1 DFQATT, CDR2 SNEGSKA (reference sequence). The ends were cut back, 5 bases at V and 10 bases at J, with 24 bases in the middle. CDR3 coding DNA: TGCAGTGCTGAGGACGGAGAGGCGACTTATGAGGAGCAGTTCTTC. Its protein product is CSAEDGEATYEEQFF.

The chain is built from TRBV12-3 or TRBV12-4 and TRBJ2-1; tentatively, D is TRBD1 or TRBD2 (5 bases each). The CDR3 sequence is 11 residues long. Between the trimmed V and J ends, which lost 6 bases and 9 bases, there was a span of 9 bases. CDR3 sequence reads: CASRGDGEQFF. CDR3 coding DNA: TGTGCCAGCAGAGGGGACGGTGAGCAGTTCTTC.

This clone was found a few times. The chain joins TRBV6-2 or TRBV6-3 to TRBJ1-2; TRBD1 agrees at 8 bases. The germline gives CDR1 MNHEY, CDR2 SVGEGT. CDR3 size: 15 residues. J lost 7 bases, V lost 6 bases, and 13 bases had no gene match. The DNA of the CDR3 is TGTGCCAGCAGACCCGAAGGGCAGGGGGCGCTTGGCTACACCTTC. Protein product: CASRPEGQGALGYTF.

The V and J genes are TRBV6-2 or TRBV6-3 and TRBJ2-2; D is perhaps TRBD2 (6 bases). The CDR3 has 15 amino acids. Germline CDR1 MNHEY, CDR2 SVGEGT. Trimming shortened V by 4 bases and J by 6 bases, and 15 bases separated the two germline ends. The DNA for the CDR3 is TGTGCCAGCAGTTCCTCGGCTAGCGCTCCCGGGGAGCTGTTTTTT. It specifies CASSSSASAPGELFF.

V is TRBV9 and J is TRBJ2-2; D is possibly TRBD1 (8 bases). Germline V gene sequence: CDR1 SGDLS, CDR2 YYNGEE. The CDR3 covers 16 residues. Trimming pared 3 bases from V and 3 bases from J, leaving 15 bases between. CDR3 region: CASSGRTGGDTGELFF. The DNA of the CDR3 is TGTGCCAGCAGCGGGAGAACAGGGGGGGACACCGGGGAGCTGTTTTTT.

J is TRBJ2-7 and V is TRBV28; the match to TRBD2 covers 7 bases. The junction had 8 bases not matched to a gene; V was cut back by 6 bases and J by 3 bases. This CDR3 region has 14 residues. CDR1 is MDHEN, CDR2 SYDVKM, per germline. CDR3 sequence: CASRAGELIYEQYF. The CDR3 coding sequence is TGTGCCAGCAGGGCGGGGGAGTTGATCTACGAGCAGTACTTC.

This clone was counted a few times. The chain uses TRBV2 and TRBJ2-7; TRBD2 agrees at 7 bases. The V segment lost 5 bases and the J segment 7 bases; nucleotides outside the gene matches: 11. CDR1 SNHLY and CDR2 FYNNEI come from the germline V gene. The CDR3 covers 14 residues. CDR3 in amino acids: CASSSFREDGEQYF. The DNA of the CDR3 is TGTGCCAGCAGTTCTTTCCGGGAGGACGGAGAGCAGTACTTC. The full variable domain, with the rest looked up from reference TRBV2 and TRBJ2-7, is EPEVTQTPSHQVTQMGQEVILRCVPISNHLYFYWYRQILGQKVEFLVSFYNNEISEKSEIFDDQFSVERPDGSNFTLKIRSTKLEDSAMYFCASSSFREDGEQYFGPGTRLTVT.

J is TRBJ2-1 and V is TRBV5-1; D gene uncertain. Trimming cost V 3 bases and J 4 bases, with 11 bases left between them. Germline V lookup: CDR1 SGHRS, CDR2 YFSETQ. The CDR3 totals 14 residues. The CDR3 region is CASSSQLVYNEQFF. The CDR3 nucleotides are TGCGCCAGCAGCTCGCAATTGGTTTACAATGAGCAGTTCTTC. Using reference TRBV5-1 and TRBJ2-1 for the parts outside the CDR3, the full variable domain is KAGVTQTPRYLIKTRGQQVTLSCSPISGHRSVSWYQQTPGQGLQFLFEYFSETQRNKGNFPGRFSGRQFSNSRSEMNVSTLELGDSALYLCASSSQLVYNEQFFGPGTRLTVL.

CDR3 sequence reads: CASSSDGQGWAFF. The CDR3 nucleotides are TGTGCCAGCAGCTCCGATGGACAGGGTTGGGCTTTCTTT. The V gene is TRBV7-2, the J gene TRBJ1-1; 8 bases line up with TRBD1. The CDR3 runs 13 residues. V gave up 4 bases and J gave up 11 bases; unmatched junction bases: 9. Germline V gives CDR1 SGHTA, CDR2 FQGNSA.

This chain connects TRBV28 to TRBJ2-1; 11 nucleotides agree with TRBD2. V shed 6 bases, J shed 7 bases, and the junction held 5 bases outside the gene matches. Per the germline V gene, CDR1 is MDHEN and CDR2 is SYDVKM. The CDR3 sequence is 14 residues long. CDR3 nucleotide sequence: TGTGCCAGCAGGTCTAGCGGGGGGTTAAATGAGCAGTTCTTC. Amino acid sequence: CASRSSGGLNEQFF.

V and J are TRBV6-5 and TRBJ2-5, with a tentative D call TRBD2 (6 bases). Per germline, CDR1 MNHEY and CDR2 SVGAGI. The CDR3 is 12 amino acids. The ends were cut back, 6 bases at V and 13 bases at J, with 18 bases in the middle. CDR3 nucleotide sequence: TGTGCCAGCAGCGCTACCCGGACTAAGGGGTACTTC. It specifies CASSATRTKGYF.